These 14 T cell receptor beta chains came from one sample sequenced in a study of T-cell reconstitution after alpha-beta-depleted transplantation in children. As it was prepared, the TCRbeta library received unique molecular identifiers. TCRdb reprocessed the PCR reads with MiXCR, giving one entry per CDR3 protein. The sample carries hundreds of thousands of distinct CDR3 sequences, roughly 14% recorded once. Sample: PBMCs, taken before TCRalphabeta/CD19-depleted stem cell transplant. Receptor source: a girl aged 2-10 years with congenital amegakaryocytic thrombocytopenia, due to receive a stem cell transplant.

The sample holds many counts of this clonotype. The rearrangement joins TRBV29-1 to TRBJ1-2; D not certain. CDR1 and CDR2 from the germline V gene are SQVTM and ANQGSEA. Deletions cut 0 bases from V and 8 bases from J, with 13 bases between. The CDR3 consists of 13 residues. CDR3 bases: TGCAGCGTTGAAGATCTAAGACTGGGGGGCTACACCTTC. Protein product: CSVEDLRLGGYTF.

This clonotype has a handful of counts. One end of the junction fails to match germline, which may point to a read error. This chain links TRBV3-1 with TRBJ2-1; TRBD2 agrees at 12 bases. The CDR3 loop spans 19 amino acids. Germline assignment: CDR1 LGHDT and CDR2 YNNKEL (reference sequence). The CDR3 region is CATSQFLTSGRPLYNEQFF. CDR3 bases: TGTGCCACCAGCCAGTTTCTTACTAGCGGGAGGCCTCTTTACAATGAGCAGTTCTTC.

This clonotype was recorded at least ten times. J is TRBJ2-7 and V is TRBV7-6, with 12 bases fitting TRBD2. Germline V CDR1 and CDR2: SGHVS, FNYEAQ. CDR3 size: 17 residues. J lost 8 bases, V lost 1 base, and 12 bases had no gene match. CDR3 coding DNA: TGTGCCAGCAGCTTAGGAGGGGGGTGGACTAGCGGGAACAAGCAGTACTTC. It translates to CASSLGGGWTSGNKQYF.

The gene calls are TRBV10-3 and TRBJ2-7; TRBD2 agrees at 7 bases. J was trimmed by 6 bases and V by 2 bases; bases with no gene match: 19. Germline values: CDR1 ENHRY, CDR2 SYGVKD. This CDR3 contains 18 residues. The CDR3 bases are TGTGCCATCAGTGAGCCTTCGGCTAGCGGCACAAAAGGAGGCGAGCAGTACTTC. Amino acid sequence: CAISEPSASGTKGGEQYF.

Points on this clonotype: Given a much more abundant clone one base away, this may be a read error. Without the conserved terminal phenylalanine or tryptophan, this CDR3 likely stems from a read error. The CDR3 spells CASSPWTFSYEQYY. For the CDR3, the DNA is TGCGCCAGCAGCCCATGGACTTTCTCCTACGAGCAGTACTAC. The chain couples TRBV4-1 to TRBJ2-7, with a weak D call TRBD2 (5 bases). Germline V lookup: CDR1 MGHRA, CDR2 YSYEKL. The V and J ends lost 4 bases and 0 bases respectively, with 10 bases between them. This CDR3 comprises 14 residues.

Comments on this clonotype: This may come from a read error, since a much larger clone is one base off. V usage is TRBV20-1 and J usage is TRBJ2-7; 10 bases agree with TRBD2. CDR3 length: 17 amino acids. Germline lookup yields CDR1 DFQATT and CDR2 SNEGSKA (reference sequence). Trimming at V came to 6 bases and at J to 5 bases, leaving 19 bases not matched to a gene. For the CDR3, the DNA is TGCAGTGCCAGAAGGGAAAACTGGGCTAGCGGGAGAGACGAGCAGTACTTC. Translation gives CSARRENWASGRDEQYF.

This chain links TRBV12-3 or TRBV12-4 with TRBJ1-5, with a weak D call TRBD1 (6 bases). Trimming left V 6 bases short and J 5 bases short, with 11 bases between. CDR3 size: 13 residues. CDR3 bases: TGTGCCAGCAGACTAAACAGGGATCAGCCCCAGCATTTT. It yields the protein CASRLNRDQPQHF.

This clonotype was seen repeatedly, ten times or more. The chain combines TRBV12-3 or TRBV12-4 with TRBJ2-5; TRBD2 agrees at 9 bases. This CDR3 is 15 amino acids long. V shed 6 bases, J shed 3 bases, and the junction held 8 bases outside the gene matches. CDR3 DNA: TGTGCCAGCAGCCCAGGCCTAGCGGGAAAAGAGACCCAGTACTTC. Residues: CASSPGLAGKETQYF.

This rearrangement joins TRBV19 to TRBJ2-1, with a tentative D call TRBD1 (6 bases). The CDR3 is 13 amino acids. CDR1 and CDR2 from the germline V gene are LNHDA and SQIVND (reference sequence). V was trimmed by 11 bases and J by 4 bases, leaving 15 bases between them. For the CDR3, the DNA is TGTGCCGCCTCCGGGACAACGTACAATGAGCAGTTCTTC. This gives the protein CAASGTTYNEQFF.

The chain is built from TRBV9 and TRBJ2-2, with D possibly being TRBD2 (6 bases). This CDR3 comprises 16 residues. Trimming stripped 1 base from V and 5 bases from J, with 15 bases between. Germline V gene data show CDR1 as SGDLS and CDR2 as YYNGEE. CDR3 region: CASSVTTGDETGELFF. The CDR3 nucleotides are TGTGCCAGCAGCGTAACCACGGGAGATGAAACCGGGGAGCTGTTTTTT.

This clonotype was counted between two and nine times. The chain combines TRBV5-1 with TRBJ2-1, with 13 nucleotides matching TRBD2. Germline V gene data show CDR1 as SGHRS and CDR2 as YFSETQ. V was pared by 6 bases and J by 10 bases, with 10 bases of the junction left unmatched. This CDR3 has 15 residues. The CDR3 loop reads CASTPTSGRAGEQFF. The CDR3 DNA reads TGCGCCAGCACTCCAACTAGCGGGAGGGCCGGGGAGCAGTTCTTC. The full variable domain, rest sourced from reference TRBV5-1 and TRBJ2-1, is KAGVTQTPRYLIKTRGQQVTLSCSPISGHRSVSWYQQTPGQGLQFLFEYFSETQRNKGNFPGRFSGRQFSNSRSEMNVSTLELGDSALYLCASTPTSGRAGEQFFGPGTRLTVL.

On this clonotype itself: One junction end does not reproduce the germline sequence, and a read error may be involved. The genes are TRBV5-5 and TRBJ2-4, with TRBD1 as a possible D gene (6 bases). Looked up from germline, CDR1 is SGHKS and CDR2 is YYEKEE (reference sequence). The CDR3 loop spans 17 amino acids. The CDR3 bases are TGCCCCAGCAGCAGGACAGCGTACGGCCCTAAAAACCACATTCAGTACTTC. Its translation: CPSSRTAYGPKNHIQYF.

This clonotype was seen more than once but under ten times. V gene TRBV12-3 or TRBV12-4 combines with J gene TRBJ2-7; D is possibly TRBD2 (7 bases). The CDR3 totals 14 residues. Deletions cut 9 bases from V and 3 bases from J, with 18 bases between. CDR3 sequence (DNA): TGTGCCAGTTTGCAAGCGGGACATCACTACGAGCAGTACTTC. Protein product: CASLQAGHHYEQYF.

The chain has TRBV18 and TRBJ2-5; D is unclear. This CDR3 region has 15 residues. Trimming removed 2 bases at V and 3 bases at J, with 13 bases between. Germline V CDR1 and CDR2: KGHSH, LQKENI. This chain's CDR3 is CASSPRQASKETQYF. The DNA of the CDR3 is TGTGCCAGCTCACCAAGGCAGGCCTCAAAAGAGACCCAGTACTTC.